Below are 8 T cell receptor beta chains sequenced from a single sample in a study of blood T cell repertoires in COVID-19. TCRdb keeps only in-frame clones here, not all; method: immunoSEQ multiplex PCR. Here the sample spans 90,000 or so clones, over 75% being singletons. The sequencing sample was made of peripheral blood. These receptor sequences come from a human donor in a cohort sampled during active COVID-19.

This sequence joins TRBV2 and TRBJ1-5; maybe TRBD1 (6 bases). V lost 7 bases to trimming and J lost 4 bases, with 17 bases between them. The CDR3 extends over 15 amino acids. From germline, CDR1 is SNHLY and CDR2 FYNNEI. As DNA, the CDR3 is TGTGCCAGCAATTTCGGACAGACCCGAAATCAGCCCCAGCATTTT. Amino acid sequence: CASNFGQTRNQPQHF.

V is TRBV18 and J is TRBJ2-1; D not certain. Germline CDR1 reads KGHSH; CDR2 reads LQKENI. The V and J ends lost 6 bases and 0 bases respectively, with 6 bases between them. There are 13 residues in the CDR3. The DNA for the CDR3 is TGTGCCAGCTCCCCTAACTCCTACAATGAGCAGTTCTTC. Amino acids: CASSPNSYNEQFF.

The CDR3: CASSWGGLAGNTDTQYF. The CDR3 region has the DNA TGCGCCAGCAGCTGGGGGGGACTAGCGGGGAACACAGATACGCAGTATTTT. The chain uses TRBV5-1 and TRBJ2-3; 13 bases are shared with TRBD2. There are 17 residues in the CDR3. CDR1 is SGHRS, CDR2 YFSETQ, per germline. The V and J ends lost 3 bases and 2 bases, in that order; junction bases with no gene match: 6.

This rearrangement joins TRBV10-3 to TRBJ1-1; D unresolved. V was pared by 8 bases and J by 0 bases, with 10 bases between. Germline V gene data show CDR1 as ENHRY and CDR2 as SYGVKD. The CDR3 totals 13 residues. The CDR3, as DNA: TGTGCCATCGGGCAGACCATGAACACTGAAGCTTTCTTT. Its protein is CAIGQTMNTEAFF.

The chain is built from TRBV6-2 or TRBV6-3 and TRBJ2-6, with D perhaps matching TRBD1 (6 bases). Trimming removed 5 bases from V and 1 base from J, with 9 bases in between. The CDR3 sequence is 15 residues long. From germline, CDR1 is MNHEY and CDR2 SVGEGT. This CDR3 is CASSLTGSGANVLTF. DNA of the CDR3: TGTGCCAGCAGTCTGACAGGTTCTGGGGCCAACGTCCTGACTTTC.

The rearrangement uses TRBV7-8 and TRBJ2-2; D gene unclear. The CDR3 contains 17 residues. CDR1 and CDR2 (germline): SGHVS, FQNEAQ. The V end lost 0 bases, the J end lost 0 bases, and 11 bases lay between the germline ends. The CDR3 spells CASSLAPWLTNTGELFF. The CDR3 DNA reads TGTGCCAGCAGCTTAGCTCCATGGCTGACGAACACCGGGGAGCTGTTTTTT.

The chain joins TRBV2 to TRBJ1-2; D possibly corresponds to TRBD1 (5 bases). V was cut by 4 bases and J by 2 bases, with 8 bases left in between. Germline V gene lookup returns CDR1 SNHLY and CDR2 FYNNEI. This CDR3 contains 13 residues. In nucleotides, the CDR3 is TGTGCCAGCAGTGGAGACAGAAACTATGGCTACACCTTC. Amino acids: CASSGDRNYGYTF.

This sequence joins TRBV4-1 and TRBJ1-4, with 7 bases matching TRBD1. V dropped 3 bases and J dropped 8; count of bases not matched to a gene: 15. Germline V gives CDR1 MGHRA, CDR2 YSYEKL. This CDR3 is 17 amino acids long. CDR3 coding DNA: TGCGCCAGCAGCCAGGAATATACCGGGACAGAAGAAGAAAAACTGTTTTTT. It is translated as CASSQEYTGTEEEKLFF.